This is a list of T cell receptor beta chains from one sample in a study of blood T cell repertoires in COVID-19. Measured with immunoSEQ multiplex PCR; TCRdb has only the in-frame clones, and not every one. Here the sample spans 50,000 to 80,000 clones, more than 75% being singletons. Material: PBMCs or T cells enriched from blood (not recorded which). These receptors came from a middle-aged woman who had recovered from COVID-19. Each CDR3 is given with its conserved first and last residue. Fields, in order: V gene, J gene, clone size, D gene, CDR3 protein. A D gene is named only where the DNA matches it firmly. Expanded clones are given a class, and other clones once, few, many or no size at all.

v_call: TRBV2; j_call: TRBJ2-1; clone_size: NA; d_call: NA; cdr3_aa: CASSDRGNNEQFF
v_call: TRBV11-3; j_call: TRBJ2-3; clone_size: NA; d_call: NA; cdr3_aa: CASSLASTDTQYF
v_call: TRBV13; j_call: TRBJ1-6; clone_size: NA; d_call: NA; cdr3_aa: CASSSPGVGYNSPLHF
v_call: TRBV5-4; j_call: TRBJ2-2; clone_size: NA; d_call: TRBD2; cdr3_aa: CASSLKVLAGGNTGELFF
v_call: TRBV28; j_call: TRBJ1-2; clone_size: NA; d_call: NA; cdr3_aa: CASTRGGGYYGYTF
v_call: TRBV2; j_call: TRBJ1-5; clone_size: NA; d_call: TRBD1; cdr3_aa: CASSETTGAYQPQHF
v_call: TRBV11-3; j_call: TRBJ1-6; clone_size: NA; d_call: TRBD1; cdr3_aa: CASSLEQGSNSPLHF
v_call: TRBV11-3; j_call: TRBJ2-7; clone_size: NA; d_call: TRBD1; cdr3_aa: CASSSPGQGTYEQYF
v_call: TRBV3-1/TRBV3-2; j_call: TRBJ2-1; clone_size: NA; d_call: NA; cdr3_aa: CASSQGSGVGREQFF
v_call: TRBV19; j_call: TRBJ1-2; clone_size: NA; d_call: TRBD1; cdr3_aa: CASTNFSPQGDYGYTF
v_call: TRBV2; j_call: TRBJ2-3; clone_size: NA; d_call: TRBD2; cdr3_aa: CASSKGRATQYF
v_call: TRBV7-6; j_call: TRBJ1-5; clone_size: NA; d_call: NA; cdr3_aa: CASSEGGYSNQPQHF
v_call: TRBV7-3; j_call: TRBJ2-2; clone_size: NA; d_call: NA; cdr3_aa: CASSSQGTGELFF
v_call: TRBV19; j_call: TRBJ2-7; clone_size: once; d_call: NA; cdr3_aa: CASTTKAGLYEQYF
v_call: TRBV11-1; j_call: TRBJ2-1; clone_size: NA; d_call: NA; cdr3_aa: CASSSKPRGVAIQFF
v_call: TRBV5-4; j_call: TRBJ2-5; clone_size: NA; d_call: TRBD1; cdr3_aa: CASSWDRRQETQYF
v_call: TRBV13; j_call: TRBJ1-3; clone_size: NA; d_call: NA; cdr3_aa: CASSLGDPGRSGNTIYF
v_call: TRBV6-5; j_call: TRBJ2-1; clone_size: NA; d_call: NA; cdr3_aa: CASSRSLLNEQFF
v_call: TRBV3-1/TRBV3-2; j_call: TRBJ1-6; clone_size: few; d_call: TRBD1; cdr3_aa: CASHFDRGGNSPLHF
v_call: TRBV6-5; j_call: TRBJ2-7; clone_size: NA; d_call: NA; cdr3_aa: CASSSRAPYEQYF
v_call: TRBV19; j_call: TRBJ2-4; clone_size: NA; d_call: TRBD1; cdr3_aa: CASRTSGGLQAKNIQYF
v_call: TRBV13; j_call: TRBJ1-5; clone_size: NA; d_call: TRBD1; cdr3_aa: CASSLGPRGGAGQPQHF
v_call: TRBV10-2; j_call: TRBJ1-3; clone_size: NA; d_call: TRBD1; cdr3_aa: CASSTGDNTIYF
v_call: TRBV7-6; j_call: TRBJ2-1; clone_size: few; d_call: NA; cdr3_aa: CASSLAGRRGEQFF
v_call: TRBV21-1; j_call: TRBJ2-7; clone_size: NA; d_call: NA; cdr3_aa: CASSKAGAAYEQYF
v_call: TRBV7-2; j_call: TRBJ2-2; clone_size: NA; d_call: NA; cdr3_aa: CASSLAGGPSTGELFF
v_call: TRBV19; j_call: TRBJ2-1; clone_size: NA; d_call: TRBD1; cdr3_aa: CASSTRTGMKDEQFF
v_call: TRBV28; j_call: TRBJ2-3; clone_size: NA; d_call: TRBD2; cdr3_aa: CASSPTSGGGTDTQYF
v_call: TRBV7-2; j_call: TRBJ2-3; clone_size: NA; d_call: NA; cdr3_aa: CASSLVWTSTDTQYF
v_call: TRBV7-2; j_call: TRBJ1-1; clone_size: once; d_call: NA; cdr3_aa: CARQRFTLNTEAFF
v_call: TRBV10-3; j_call: TRBJ2-1; clone_size: NA; d_call: TRBD1; cdr3_aa: CAINRPGQENNEQFF
v_call: TRBV7-2; j_call: TRBJ1-2; clone_size: NA; d_call: TRBD1; cdr3_aa: CASSWGQGDPNGYTF
v_call: TRBV27; j_call: TRBJ2-7; clone_size: NA; d_call: TRBD1; cdr3_aa: CASSNRDRQYF
v_call: TRBV12-3/TRBV12-4; j_call: TRBJ1-5; clone_size: NA; d_call: NA; cdr3_aa: CASTQDYHQPQHF
v_call: TRBV20-1; j_call: TRBJ2-5; clone_size: NA; d_call: NA; cdr3_aa: CSARGETQYF
v_call: TRBV7-8; j_call: TRBJ2-3; clone_size: few; d_call: TRBD2; cdr3_aa: CASRAGGFTDTQYF
v_call: TRBV15; j_call: TRBJ2-7; clone_size: NA; d_call: TRBD2; cdr3_aa: CATSSYRDYPTF
v_call: TRBV29-1; j_call: TRBJ1-2; clone_size: NA; d_call: NA; cdr3_aa: CSVEEGANYGYTF
v_call: TRBV11-3; j_call: TRBJ2-1; clone_size: NA; d_call: TRBD1; cdr3_aa: CASSSRGQLYNEQFF
v_call: TRBV10-1; j_call: TRBJ2-1; clone_size: NA; d_call: TRBD2; cdr3_aa: CASSLLAGGRNEQFF
v_call: TRBV19; j_call: TRBJ2-2; clone_size: NA; d_call: NA; cdr3_aa: CASSIDLPGAANTGELFF
v_call: TRBV4-1; j_call: TRBJ1-5; clone_size: NA; d_call: TRBD1; cdr3_aa: CASSQGWAGGGSNQPQHF
v_call: TRBV5-5; j_call: TRBJ1-4; clone_size: few; d_call: NA; cdr3_aa: CASSEMGLINEKLFF
v_call: TRBV9; j_call: TRBJ1-5; clone_size: NA; d_call: NA; cdr3_aa: CASSPSSGSNQPQHF
v_call: TRBV2; j_call: TRBJ1-2; clone_size: NA; d_call: NA; cdr3_aa: CASSQRAVVNGYTF
v_call: TRBV29-1; j_call: TRBJ1-2; clone_size: NA; d_call: NA; cdr3_aa: CSVGRGSDYGYTF
v_call: TRBV11-2; j_call: TRBJ2-5; clone_size: NA; d_call: TRBD2; cdr3_aa: CASSLGTSPQETQYF